This T cell receptor beta chain was recovered during a study of human T cells and chemical hapten exposure. Study-level information: Small pooled library volume differences mainly caused per-sample TCR yield variation.

The sample's time point: patch test 3, about 24 weeks after DPC sensitization. The treatment: therapeutic diphenylcyclopropenone sensitization with weekly scalp DPC. Phlebotomy was performed prior to application of every patch test. Donors were 18 to 70-year-old alopecia patients suitable for DPC. Each CDR3 protein gets one entry after TCRdb re-called the RACE reads with MiXCR. Found here are 50,000 to 60,000 distinct CDR3 sequences, 9.5% to 15% of them singletons; the top ten hold around 2.4%. The V and J ends lost 3 bases and 2 bases respectively, with 2 bases between them. The CDR3 consists of 11 residues. CDR1 is MDHEN, CDR2 SYDVKM, per germline.

The sample in question was whole blood, obtained in connection with sensitization to the hapten diphenylcyclopropenone (DPC). The clonotype originates from a man aged 30 to 39 with alopecia areata. Some clones in this sample may be carry-over from other donors' samples. The chain has TRBV28 and TRBJ2-7; D is unclear. This CDR3 is CASSFTYEQYF. In nucleotides, the CDR3 is TGTGCCAGCAGTTTCACCTACGAGCAGTACTTC. The variable domain in full, with the rest retrieved from reference TRBV28 and TRBJ2-7, is DVKVTQSSRYLVKRTGEKVFLECVQDMDHENMFWYRQDPGLGLRLIYFSYDVKMKEKGDIPEGYSVSREKKERFSLILESASTNQTSMYLCASSFTYEQYFGPGTRLTVT.